The 18 T cell receptor beta chains below come from one sample, sequenced in a study of blood T cell repertoires in COVID-19. Profiling relied on immunoSEQ multiplex PCR, and the TCRdb table lists in-frame clones only, not all of them. The sample records approximately 200,000 clones, roughly 87% being singletons. The sample was PBMCs or T cells enriched from blood (not recorded which). These TCRs come from a woman under 40 who had recovered from COVID-19.

V is TRBV6-5 and J is TRBJ1-1; the D gene is possibly TRBD1 (5 bases). V lost 6 bases, J lost 1 base, and 12 bases lay in between. This CDR3 is built from 14 residues. Germline V gene lookup returns CDR1 MNHEY and CDR2 SVGAGI. The CDR3 protein is CASSLGGGNTEAFF. CDR3 nucleotides: TGTGCCAGCAGCCTCGGGGGGGGGAACACTGAAGCTTTCTTT.

The genes are TRBV5-4 and TRBJ1-2, with D possibly matching TRBD1 (5 bases). V was trimmed by 0 bases and J by 4 bases, leaving 16 bases between them. CDR1 is SGHNT, CDR2 YYREEE, per germline (reference sequence). This CDR3 has 16 amino acids. The CDR3 DNA is TGTGCCAGCAGCTTGGGACTTGGGGTGGGGCTCTATGGCTACACCTTC. This gives the protein CASSLGLGVGLYGYTF. The complete variable domain, with remaining parts taken from reference TRBV5-4 and TRBJ1-2, reads ETGVTQSPTHLIKTRGQQVTLRCSSQSGHNTVSWYQQALGQGPQFIFQYYREEENGRGNFPPRFSGLQFPNYSSELNVNALELDDSALYLCASSLGLGVGLYGYTFGSGTRLTVV.

The chain employs TRBV25-1 and TRBJ2-5, with D perhaps TRBD1 (6 bases). V gave up 3 bases and J gave up 5 bases, with 13 bases separating them. Germline V gene sequence: CDR1 MGHDK, CDR2 SYGVNS. The CDR3 contains 14 residues. The CDR3, as DNA: TGTGCCAGCAGTGAGGGGGCGGGTGTGGAGACCCAGTACTTC. It is translated as CASSEGAGVETQYF.

The V and J genes are TRBV19 and TRBJ2-1; no definite D call. V was pared by 5 bases and J by 0 bases, with 17 bases between. In germline, CDR1 is LNHDA, CDR2 SQIVND (reference sequence). The CDR3 is 17 amino acids. The CDR3 region is CASSFSPGPSSYNEQFF. The CDR3 bases are TGTGCCAGTAGTTTTTCTCCGGGTCCGAGCTCCTACAATGAGCAGTTCTTC.

The chain combines TRBV3-1 (or the pseudogene TRBV3-2) with TRBJ1-4; D is possibly TRBD1 (6 bases). Germline loops: CDR1 LGHDT, CDR2 YNNKEL (reference sequence). The CDR3 is 17 amino acids. The V end was cut by 2 bases, the J end by 5 bases, with 18 bases between. This CDR3 is CASSQNYRDTLNEKLFF. The CDR3 DNA sequence: TGTGCCAGCAGCCAAAATTACCGGGACACCCTAAATGAAAAACTGTTTTTT.

The chain has TRBV7-2 and TRBJ2-7; 8 positions match TRBD2. The CDR3 loop spans 13 amino acids. V lost 8 bases and J lost 2; bases outside the gene matches: 5. Germline V gene lookup returns CDR1 SGHTA and CDR2 FQGNSA. CDR3 loop: CASVPGGAYEQYF. For the CDR3, the DNA is TGTGCCAGCGTTCCCGGGGGGGCCTACGAGCAGTACTTC. The full variable domain, completed using reference TRBV7-2 and TRBJ2-7, is GAGVSQSPSNKVTEKGKDVELRCDPISGHTALYWYRQSLGQGLEFLIYFQGNSAPDKSGLPSDRFSAERTGGSVSTLTIQRTQQEDSAVYLCASVPGGAYEQYFGPGTRLTVT.

The chain carries TRBV20-1 and TRBJ1-2, with 11 positions matching TRBD1. CDR1 is DFQATT and CDR2 is SNEGSKA in the germline V gene (reference sequence). The trim removed 3 bases at V and 1 base at J, leaving 4 bases unmatched. This CDR3 is built from 15 residues. The CDR3 region is CSASRDRGDNYGYTF. The CDR3 coding sequence is TGCAGTGCTAGTAGGGACAGGGGGGATAACTATGGCTACACCTTC.

This chain links TRBV13 with TRBJ2-1, with D possibly being TRBD2 (6 bases). The ends were cut back, 2 bases at V and 6 bases at J, with 11 bases in the middle. The CDR3 runs 14 residues. CDR1 is PRHDT, CDR2 FYEKMQ, per germline (reference sequence). CDR3 sequence reads: CASSLRGKGNEQFF. The CDR3, as DNA: TGTGCCAGCAGCTTACGGGGGAAGGGCAATGAGCAGTTCTTC.

The V gene is TRBV7-9, the J gene TRBJ1-5; unclear D gene. The CDR3 spans 13 residues. Trimming took off 2 bases at V and 6 bases at J, with 8 bases between the two ends. The germline V gene has CDR1 SEHNR and CDR2 FQNEAQ (reference sequence). CDR3 nucleotide sequence: TGTGCCAGCAGCTTAAGCTCCGGTCAGCCCCAGCATTTT. This encodes CASSLSSGQPQHF.

V gene TRBV3-1 (or the pseudogene TRBV3-2) combines with J gene TRBJ1-2; TRBD1 agrees at 7 bases. CDR1 and CDR2 (germline): LGHDT, YNNKEL (reference sequence). Trimming took 1 base from V and 8 from J; bases not matched to a gene: 1. The CDR3 is 12 residues long. CDR3 loop: CASSQVGGGYTF. CDR3 nucleotide sequence: TGTGCCAGCAGCCAAGTAGGGGGCGGCTACACCTTC.

V usage is TRBV15 and J usage is TRBJ1-4; no clear D. The germline V gene encodes CDR1 LNHNV and CDR2 YYDKDF (reference sequence). Trimming removed 0 bases from V and 12 bases from J, with 14 bases in between. The CDR3 totals 14 residues. The CDR3 nucleotides are TGTGCCACCAGCAGAGAGGAATCCGGAACAGAACTGTTTTTT. Amino acid sequence: CATSREESGTELFF.

The CDR3 nucleotides are TGTGCCAGCAGCTTATCCGGGTACACTGAAGCTTTCTTT. Residues: CASSLSGYTEAFF. The chain couples TRBV7-2 to TRBJ1-1; no clear D gene. The germline gives CDR1 SGHTA, CDR2 FQGNSA. V lost 2 bases, J lost 3 bases, and 7 bases lay in between. This CDR3 has 13 amino acids.

The rearrangement links TRBV18 to TRBJ2-5; D gene ambiguous. CDR1 KGHSH and CDR2 LQKENI come from the germline V gene. V was cut by 3 bases and J by 5 bases, with 16 bases left in between. This CDR3 region has 15 residues. The DNA of the CDR3 is TGTGCCAGCTCACCTGTCGCAGGAATGATGGAGACCCAGTACTTC. Encoded protein: CASSPVAGMMETQYF.

The chain recombines TRBV28 with TRBJ2-7; the match to TRBD1 covers 7 bases. With V trimmed by 6 bases and J by 2 bases, 10 bases remained unmatched. CDR3 length: 15 residues. Per germline, CDR1 MDHEN and CDR2 SYDVKM. This CDR3 reads CASSQLRDSPYEQYF. CDR3 bases: TGTGCCAGCAGCCAATTGAGGGACAGTCCCTACGAGCAGTACTTC.

This chain uses TRBV7-6 with TRBJ2-7, with D tentatively TRBD2 (5 bases). Trimming took off 5 bases at V and 1 base at J, with 15 bases between the two ends. The CDR3 runs 15 residues. Germline CDR1 is SGHVS and CDR2 is FNYEAQ. CDR3 sequence (DNA): TGTGCCAGCAGCGCGGGCGGCGGTCGATCCTACGAGCAGTACTTC. It specifies CASSAGGGRSYEQYF.

V is TRBV5-6 and J is TRBJ1-6; 9 nucleotides line up with TRBD1. Germline lookup yields CDR1 SGHDT and CDR2 YYEEEE. After removal of 2 bases from V and 5 bases from J, the junction contained 2 bases not matched to a gene. CDR3 length equals 15 residues. Here the CDR3 DNA reads TGTGCCAGCAGCTTATGGGACAGGGATAATTCACCCCTCCACTTT. The encoded protein is CASSLWDRDNSPLHF.

This chain uses TRBV30 with TRBJ1-3; no clear D. The CDR3 consists of 15 residues. The germline CDR1 and CDR2 sequences are GTSNPN and SVGIG (reference sequence). V was shortened by 4 bases and J by 2 bases, with 15 bases between the two germline ends. This CDR3 is CAWNRPGVTGNTIYF. CDR3 DNA sequence: TGTGCCTGGAATCGGCCGGGAGTAACTGGAAACACCATATATTTT.

The rearrangement links TRBV5-6 to TRBJ2-3, with 7 bases matching TRBD1. From germline, CDR1 is SGHDT and CDR2 YYEEEE. The CDR3 extends over 18 amino acids. V lost 0 bases and J lost 4; bases outside the gene matches: 14. For the CDR3, the DNA is TGTGCCAGCAGCTTGGGAGGGGGCCATCACTCGAGCGCAGATACGCAGTATTTT. It translates to CASSLGGGHHSSADTQYF.